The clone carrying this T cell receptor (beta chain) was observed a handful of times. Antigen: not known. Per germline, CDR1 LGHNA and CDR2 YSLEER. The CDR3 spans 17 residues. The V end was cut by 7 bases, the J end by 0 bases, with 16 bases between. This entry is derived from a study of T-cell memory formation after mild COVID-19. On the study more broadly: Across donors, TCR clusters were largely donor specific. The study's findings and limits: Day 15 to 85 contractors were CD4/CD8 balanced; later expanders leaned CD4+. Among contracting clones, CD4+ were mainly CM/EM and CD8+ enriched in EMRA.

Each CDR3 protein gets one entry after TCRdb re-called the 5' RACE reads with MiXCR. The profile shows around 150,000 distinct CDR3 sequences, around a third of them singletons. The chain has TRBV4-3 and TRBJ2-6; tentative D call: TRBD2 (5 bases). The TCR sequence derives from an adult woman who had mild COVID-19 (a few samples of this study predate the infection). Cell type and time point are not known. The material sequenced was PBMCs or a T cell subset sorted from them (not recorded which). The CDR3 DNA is TGCGCCAGCACTACCGGCCCCCGGGGCTCTGGGGCCAACGTCCTGACTTTC. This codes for CASTTGPRGSGANVLTF.